This T cell receptor (beta chain) comes out of a study of T-cell reconstitution after alpha-beta-depleted transplantation in children. This clonotype showed up many times. A junction boundary mismatches the germline segment, possibly from a read error. Germline V gives CDR1 DFQATT, CDR2 SNEGSKA (reference sequence). The CDR3 is 11 residues long. The TCRbeta library was prepared with unique molecular identifiers. TCRdb reanalysed the PCR reads using MiXCR and keeps one entry per CDR3 protein. The sample lists approximately 240,000 distinct CDR3 sequences; 11% were seen once. This material consisted of PBMCs, taken before TCRalphabeta/CD19-depleted stem cell transplant. The chain links TRBV20-1 to TRBJ1-5, with 7 bases aligning to TRBD1. The TCR originated in a child under two years old with acute myeloid leukemia, due to receive a stem cell transplant. CDR3 loop: CSARTGNIEGF. The CDR3 bases are TGCAGTGCTAGGACAGGGAATATCGAGGGTTTT.